The clone carrying this T cell receptor (beta chain) was counted a few times. Its antigen is unidentified. 13 Jbeta primers and 60 Vbeta primers were used for the PCR. TCRdb's table, derived via immunoSEQ multiplex PCR, lists solely in-frame clones and lacks some. The sample carries some 120,000 clones, around 10% recorded once. Trimming removed 4 bases at V and 0 bases at J, with 7 bases between. The CDR3 is 13 residues long. Per germline, CDR1 SGHRS and CDR2 YFSETQ. The data were taken from a study of cytomegalovirus exposure and HLA in healthy donors. Overall study results and limits: Researchers reported that three CMV-associated chains were confirmed in vitro as CMV antigen-specific.

The receptor was isolated from a man aged 30 to 39 in good health and CMV-seronegative. The J gene is TRBJ1-2, the V gene TRBV5-1, with a weak D call TRBD1 (6 bases). Sequencing used PBMCs. CDR3 protein: CASSPGANYGYTF. The CDR3 bases are TGCGCCAGCAGCCCAGGGGCTAACTATGGCTACACCTTC.